This entry lists 21 T cell receptor beta chains sequenced from one sample in a study of regulatory T cells in long-lasting Graves disease. Arm-PCR of CDR3 regions and iRepertoire HTBI primers were the basis on which TCR beta libraries were built. TCRdb reprocessed the multiplex PCR reads with MiXCR, giving one entry per CDR3 protein. Of 400,000 to 500,000 distinct CDR3 sequences listed, around 15% are singletons. Time point here: newly diagnosed GD, antithyroid drugs for less than 3 months. With RNA extracted from PBMCs as input, the TCR library was made. The same sample was also used in a study of T cells in Graves' hyperthyroidism and ophthalmopathy.

The sample here was peripheral blood mononuclear cells (PBMCs), taken at new diagnosis, from a patient treated with antithyroid drugs. These receptors were collected from a woman between 50 and 59 years old with Graves disease.

This clonotype was seen a few times. The chain couples TRBV6-1 to TRBJ1-4, with D unclear. This CDR3 has 16 residues. Germline lookup yields CDR1 MNHNS and CDR2 SASEGT. V was cut by 5 bases and J by 0 bases, with 13 bases left in between. Here the CDR3 DNA reads TGTGCCAGCAGTCCTCCCCCGCGGACAACTAATGAAAAACTGTTTTTT. This gives the protein CASSPPPRTTNEKLFF.

Worth noting for this clonotype: A much more abundant neighbour one base away suggests this may be a read error. V usage is TRBV3-1 and J usage is TRBJ2-4; tentative D call: TRBD1 (5 bases). CDR1 is LGHDT and CDR2 is YNNKEL in the germline V gene (reference sequence). V was shortened by 0 bases and J by 13 bases, with 31 bases between the two germline ends. This CDR3 region has 19 residues. In DNA, the CDR3 is TGTGCCAGCAGCCAAGATGGGGTTGGGGCGTTAGACTCCTACAATGAGCAGTACTTC. This sequence encodes CASSQDGVGALDSYNEQYF. Full variable domain (rest looked up from reference TRBV3-1 and TRBJ2-4): DTAVSQTPKYLVTQMGNDKSIKCEQNLGHDTMYWYKQDSKKFLKIMFSYNNKELIINETVPNRFSPKSPDKAHLNLHINSLELGDSAVYFCASSQDGVGALDSYNEQYFGAGTRLSVL.

This clonotype has at least ten counts. The chain combines TRBV3-1 with TRBJ2-1, with 7 bases lining up with TRBD2. The CDR3 contains 16 residues. Per the germline V gene, CDR1 is LGHDT and CDR2 is YNNKEL (reference sequence). With 0 bases clipped from V and 7 bases from J, the junction kept 9 bases outside the gene matches. CDR3 loop: CASSQEYLISGNEQFF. CDR3 sequence (DNA): TGTGCCAGCAGCCAAGAATATCTAATTAGCGGGAATGAGCAGTTCTTC.

This clonotype was observed many times. The V gene is TRBV2, the J gene TRBJ2-5; possible D gene TRBD2, 6 bases. The CDR3 totals 13 residues. With 6 bases removed from V and 1 base from J, the gap between germline ends came to 9 bases. Per the germline V gene, CDR1 is SNHLY and CDR2 is FYNNEI. The CDR3: CASRDYPQETQYF. The CDR3 DNA reads as TGTGCCAGCAGGGACTATCCCCAAGAGACCCAGTACTTC.

This clonotype occurred many times. The rearrangement joins TRBV2 to TRBJ2-7; 10 nucleotides agree with TRBD2. Per the germline V gene, CDR1 is SNHLY and CDR2 is FYNNEI. Trimming cost V 6 bases and J 1 base; bases outside gene matches: 9. The CDR3 runs to 16 residues. CDR3: CASRDLLSGRSYEQYF. In DNA, the CDR3 is TGTGCCAGCAGGGACTTGCTTAGCGGGAGGTCCTACGAGCAGTACTTC.

In its sample, this clonotype was seen many times. This sequence joins TRBV7-9 and TRBJ2-3; 7 nucleotides match TRBD1. The V gene end was trimmed by 1 base and the J gene end by 2 bases; junction bases not matched to a gene: 6. CDR1 SEHNR and CDR2 FQNEAQ come from the germline V gene (reference sequence). This CDR3 region has 16 residues. CDR3 sequence (DNA): TGTGCCAGCAGCTTAGACGGGACAGACTACACAGATACGCAGTATTTT. It is translated as CASSLDGTDYTDTQYF.

The chain uses TRBV20-1 and TRBJ2-7; TRBD2 matches at 12 bases. CDR1 is DFQATT and CDR2 is SNEGSKA in the germline V gene (reference sequence). The CDR3 is 20 amino acids. V trimming: 3 bases; J trimming: 0 bases; junction bases outside the gene matches: 18. The CDR3 spells CSAREGRLAGEGPSSYEQYF. For the CDR3, the DNA is TGCAGTGCTAGGGAGGGCCGACTAGCGGGAGAAGGCCCGAGCTCCTACGAGCAGTACTTC.

This clonotype was seen ten or more times. The chain couples TRBV27 to TRBJ1-5; the match to TRBD1 covers 7 bases. J lost 2 bases, V lost 6 bases, and 10 bases had no gene match. This CDR3 has 16 residues. CDR1 MNHEY and CDR2 SMNVEV come from the germline V gene (reference sequence). The CDR3 region has the DNA TGTGCCAGCAGCTACACCCTCGGACAGGGCAATCAGCCCCAGCATTTT. Protein: CASSYTLGQGNQPQHF.

This clonotype was picked up a small number of times. V gene TRBV29-1 combines with J gene TRBJ1-3; unclear D gene. The CDR3 loop spans 15 amino acids. With 3 bases removed from V and 0 bases from J, the gap between germline ends came to 12 bases. Germline CDR1 and CDR2: SQVTM and ANQGSEA. As DNA, the CDR3 is TGCAGCGTTGACAATAGGGCCAACTCTGGAAACACCATATATTTT. It is translated as CSVDNRANSGNTIYF.

This clonotype was seen repeatedly, ten times or more. The chain recombines TRBV6-5 with TRBJ2-1; tentative D call: TRBD1 (6 bases). CDR1 MNHEY and CDR2 SVGAGI come from the germline V gene. This CDR3 comprises 17 residues. V lost 3 bases and J 4 bases, leaving 19 bases between the germline ends. CDR3 region: CASSYNRAKSYYNEQFF. The CDR3 bases are TGTGCCAGCAGTTATAACAGGGCCAAGAGCTATTACAATGAGCAGTTCTTC.

The table lists this clonotype with many counts. V usage is TRBV6-1 and J usage is TRBJ2-5, with a tentative D call TRBD1 (5 bases). V was cut by 0 bases and J by 3 bases, with 17 bases left in between. The germline CDR1 and CDR2 sequences are MNHNS and SASEGT. The CDR3 loop spans 17 amino acids. Written as DNA, the CDR3 is TGTGCCAGCAGTGAAGCTTATTCTCAGGGTAACGAAGAGACCCAGTACTTC. This codes for CASSEAYSQGNEETQYF.

Ten or more counts support this clonotype. The chain combines TRBV11-2 with TRBJ2-1; 7 nucleotides agree with TRBD2. The CDR3 is 14 amino acids. Germline V gene sequence: CDR1 SGHAT, CDR2 FQNNGV. V shed 7 bases, J shed 7 bases, and the junction held 10 bases outside the gene matches. Here the CDR3 reads CASTGAGVLNEQFF. In nucleotides, the CDR3 is TGTGCCAGCACGGGTGCGGGAGTACTAAATGAGCAGTTCTTC.

This clonotype was counted many times. The rearrangement uses TRBV13 and TRBJ1-6; maybe TRBD1 (5 bases). The ends were cut back, 0 bases at V and 5 bases at J, with 8 bases in the middle. The CDR3 spans 15 residues. The germline gives CDR1 PRHDT, CDR2 FYEKMQ (reference sequence). DNA for the CDR3: TGTGCCAGCAGCTTAGGTGGGGCAGATAATTCACCCCTCCACTTT. This encodes CASSLGGADNSPLHF.

This clonotype occurred a few times. The gene calls are TRBV7-6 and TRBJ1-5; no firm D call. V shed 2 bases and J shed 3 bases, with 20 bases lying between them. The CDR3 is made up of 18 amino acids. Germline V gives CDR1 SGHVS, CDR2 FNYEAQ. The CDR3 DNA reads as TGTGCCAGCAGCTTATTCGAAAGGGTCCCTCTCTCCAATCAGCCCCAGCATTTT. Protein sequence: CASSLFERVPLSNQPQHF.

This clonotype was seen ten or more times. The chain recombines TRBV5-1 with TRBJ2-3; 11 bases are a match to TRBD2. Trimming took 4 bases from V and 0 from J; bases not matched to a gene: 7. This CDR3 region has 17 residues. The V gene's germline CDR1 is SGHRS and CDR2 YFSETQ. The CDR3 reads CASSIGLAGSSTDTQYF. CDR3 bases: TGCGCCAGCAGCATAGGACTAGCGGGCTCAAGCACAGATACGCAGTATTTT.

This chain uses TRBV3-1 with TRBJ2-3, with D possibly being TRBD2 (9 bases). Germline V gives CDR1 LGHDT, CDR2 YNNKEL (reference sequence). CDR3 size: 21 residues. V was pared by 1 base and J by 4 bases, with 30 bases between. This CDR3 is CASSQVAGGGGPSGNADTQYF. CDR3 coding DNA: TGTGCCAGCAGCCAAGTGGCAGGGGGCGGAGGCCCTAGCGGGAACGCAGATACGCAGTATTTT.

This clonotype was counted only a few times. The chain joins TRBV10-1 to TRBJ2-3, with 12 positions matching TRBD2. The CDR3 extends over 16 amino acids. CDR1 is WNHNN, CDR2 SYGVQD, per germline (reference sequence). Trimming at V came to 8 bases and at J to 3 bases, leaving 9 bases not matched to a gene. CDR3 loop: CASSRLAGEGTDTQYF. The CDR3 DNA reads TGCGCCAGCTCAAGACTAGCGGGAGAGGGGACAGATACGCAGTATTTT.

To note about this clonotype: A much larger clone lies one base from this, so it may be a read error. The gene calls are TRBV11-2 and TRBJ2-2; tentatively, D is TRBD2 (5 bases). Germline assignment: CDR1 SGHAT and CDR2 FQNNGV. The CDR3 consists of 12 residues. The CDR3 DNA follows: TGTGTCAGCAGCTTAGCGCGGGGGGAGCTGTTTTTT. It encodes CVSSLARGELFF.

This clonotype was counted many times. The chain has TRBV6-1 and TRBJ2-3; TRBD1 matches 7 bases. The V and J ends lost 4 bases and 5 bases, in that order; junction bases with no gene match: 27. Germline-derived CDR1 and CDR2 are MNHNS and SASEGT. The CDR3 spans 21 residues. CDR3 protein: CASSAIPTTGNIPGPIDTQYF. CDR3 DNA sequence: TGTGCCAGCAGTGCAATCCCCACGACAGGGAATATCCCAGGGCCAATAGATACGCAGTATTTT.

Ten or more counts support this clonotype. V gene TRBV28 combines with J gene TRBJ2-1; D remains unclear. V lost 3 bases to trimming and J lost 6 bases, with 18 bases between them. The CDR3 length is 16 residues. The germline gives CDR1 MDHEN, CDR2 SYDVKM. The CDR3 nucleotides read TGTGCCAGCAGTTTCCGGCCTCTAGTGGGGATCAATGAGCAGTTCTTC. Its protein product is CASSFRPLVGINEQFF.

This clonotype was observed many times. The V call is TRBV3-1, the J call TRBJ1-2, with D perhaps matching TRBD1 (6 bases). Looked up from germline, CDR1 is LGHDT and CDR2 is YNNKEL (reference sequence). This CDR3 contains 14 residues. V lost 1 base and J 8 bases, leaving 14 bases between the germline ends. The CDR3 here is CASSQVGGGWGYTF. The CDR3 bases are TGTGCCAGCAGCCAAGTTGGGGGGGGCTGGGGCTACACCTTC.